This passage covers 16 T cell receptor beta chains from one sample sequenced in a study of T cells in Graves' hyperthyroidism and ophthalmopathy. RNA transcripts provided the source from which TCR beta CDR3 regions were amplified. TCR CDR3 regions were first amplified by RT-PCR with HTBI primers. TCRdb reanalysed the multiplex PCR reads using MiXCR and keeps one entry per CDR3 protein. The table lists roughly 700,000 distinct CDR3 sequences, 12% to 15% of them singletons. Sequencing was done on a sample of blood. These receptors all stem from a woman between 18 and 30 years old with Graves' hyperthyroidism.

Ten or more counts support this clonotype. The chain uses TRBV2 and TRBJ2-3; TRBD2 matches 8 bases. There are 13 residues in the CDR3. Losses at the gene ends were 7 bases for V and 6 bases for J; bases not matched to a gene: 6. From germline, CDR1 is SNHLY and CDR2 FYNNEI. CDR3: CASTLGLGDTQYF. The CDR3 DNA reads TGTGCCAGCACCTTGGGACTAGGTGATACGCAGTATTTT. The full variable domain, in which reference TRBV2 and TRBJ2-3 provide the parts outside the CDR3, is EPEVTQTPSHQVTQMGQEVILRCVPISNHLYFYWYRQILGQKVEFLVSFYNNEISEKSEIFDDQFSVERPDGSNFTLKIRSTKLEDSAMYFCASTLGLGDTQYFGPGTRLTVL.

V gene TRBV9 combines with J gene TRBJ2-2, with 7 bases identical to TRBD2. The CDR3 spans 12 residues. V gave up 8 bases and J gave up 6 bases; unmatched junction bases: 4. Germline-derived CDR1 and CDR2 are SGDLS and YYNGEE. The CDR3 nucleotides are TGTGCCAGTTCGGGAGGCGCCGGGGAGCTGTTTTTT. Protein sequence: CASSGGAGELFF.

The chain uses TRBV15 and TRBJ1-2; TRBD1 agrees at 10 bases. The CDR3 covers 18 residues. Germline loops: CDR1 LNHNV, CDR2 YYDKDF (reference sequence). V was clipped by 3 bases and J by 3 bases; unmatched bases: 13. As DNA, the CDR3 is TGTGCCACCAGCAGCCCGGGACAGGGGAGGCTCCCGGACTATGGCTACACCTTC. Its translation: CATSSPGQGRLPDYGYTF. Drawing the rest from reference TRBV15 and TRBJ1-2, the complete variable domain is DAMVIQNPRYQVTQFGKPVTLSCSQTLNHNVMYWYQQKSSQAPKLLFHYYDKDFNNEADTPDNFQSRRPNTSFCFLDIRSPGLGDTAMYLCATSSPGQGRLPDYGYTFGSGTRLTVV.

This clonotype was seen many times. The chain has TRBV30 and TRBJ2-7; D is undetermined. The germline gives CDR1 GTSNPN, CDR2 SVGIG (reference sequence). V dropped 0 bases and J dropped 6 bases, with 18 bases sitting between them. The CDR3 consists of 15 residues. The CDR3 reads CAWSVRSPVLPEQYF. Here the CDR3 DNA reads TGTGCCTGGAGTGTACGTTCCCCCGTCCTGCCCGAGCAGTACTTC.

At least ten counts were recorded for this clonotype. CDR3 sequence (DNA): TGCAGTGCGGAAACAGGGGTTATGAACACTGAAGCTTTCTTT. Amino acids: CSAETGVMNTEAFF. V and J are TRBV20-1 and TRBJ1-1, with TRBD1 identical over 7 bases. Germline CDR1 reads DFQATT; CDR2 reads SNEGSKA (reference sequence). J was trimmed by 0 bases and V by 6 bases; bases with no gene match: 7. The CDR3 is made up of 14 amino acids.

Ten or more counts support this clonotype. This chain links TRBV3-1 with TRBJ1-1; TRBD1 matches at 7 bases. CDR1 and CDR2 from the germline V gene are LGHDT and YNNKEL (reference sequence). The CDR3 contains 15 residues. V was clipped by 3 bases and J by 1 base; unmatched bases: 5. For the CDR3, the DNA is TGTGCCAGCAGCCAGGGGGACAGATCGAACACTGAAGCTTTCTTT. This codes for CASSQGDRSNTEAFF.

CDR3 in DNA: TGTGCCAGCAGCTTACGGACCGCTTCCTACGAGCAGTACTTC. Translated: CASSLRTASYEQYF. This rearrangement joins TRBV11-3 to TRBJ2-7; D gene ambiguous. Trimming pared 2 bases from V and 1 base from J, leaving 9 bases between. The CDR3 spans 14 residues. Germline loops: CDR1 SGHNT, CDR2 YENEEA.

The DNA of the CDR3 is TGTGCCAGCAGTTTGTACGATGAGCAGTTCTTC. Amino acid sequence: CASSLYDEQFF. J is TRBJ2-1 and V is TRBV12-3 or TRBV12-4; D is undetermined. This CDR3 is built from 11 residues. V lost 3 bases and J lost 8, with 5 bases in between.

This clonotype was picked up many times. V gene TRBV3-1 combines with J gene TRBJ2-3, with unresolved D. The germline V gene has CDR1 LGHDT and CDR2 YNNKEL (reference sequence). There are 13 residues in the CDR3. The ends were cut back, 4 bases at V and 0 bases at J, with 5 bases in the middle. This CDR3 reads CASSRYSTDTQYF. CDR3 coding DNA: TGTGCCAGCAGCCGATACAGCACAGATACGCAGTATTTT.

This clonotype was counted many times. The CDR3, as DNA: TGTGCCAGCAGCTTAGCTGGTGGCGATGGGGGCAGGGGGTATGGCTACACCTTC. It encodes CASSLAGGDGGRGYGYTF. The rearrangement links TRBV11-2 to TRBJ1-2, with 7 bases that match TRBD1. The CDR3 consists of 18 residues. The V gene end was trimmed by 1 base and the J gene end by 5 bases; junction bases not matched to a gene: 16. From germline, CDR1 is SGHAT and CDR2 FQNNGV.

This clonotype has a handful of counts. The chain joins TRBV9 to TRBJ1-2, with 10 positions matching TRBD1. Trimming took 2 bases from V and 1 from J; bases not matched to a gene: 11. Germline V gene sequence: CDR1 SGDLS, CDR2 YYNGEE. CDR3 length equals 18 residues. The CDR3 DNA is TGTGCCAGCAGCGTCCTAGAGTTGGGGACAGGGGATAACTATGGCTACACCTTC. Protein sequence: CASSVLELGTGDNYGYTF. The whole variable domain, filled in from reference TRBV9 and TRBJ1-2, reads DSGVTQTPKHLITATGQRVTLRCSPRSGDLSVYWYQQSLDQGLQFLIQYYNGEERAKGNILERFSAQQFPDLHSELNLSSLELGDSALYFCASSVLELGTGDNYGYTFGSGTRLTVV.

Note on this clonotype: A much larger clone lies a single base off, so this may be a read error. A read error is likely, as this CDR3 ends without the conserved phenylalanine or tryptophan. The chain employs TRBV28 and TRBJ1-1; D is perhaps TRBD1 (5 bases). Trimming cost V 4 bases and J 0 bases, with 12 bases left between them. The CDR3 is made up of 15 amino acids. Per germline, CDR1 MDHEN and CDR2 SYDVKM. This CDR3 reads CASSSPGALNTEAFS. CDR3 coding DNA: TGTGCCAGCAGTTCGCCCGGGGCCTTGAACACTGAAGCTTTCTCT.

This clonotype appeared many times. The V and J genes are TRBV28 and TRBJ1-2, with 9 bases identical to TRBD1. The length of the CDR3 is 12 residues. CDR1 and CDR2 from the germline V gene are MDHEN and SYDVKM. Trimming cost V 8 bases and J 8 bases; bases outside gene matches: 6. The CDR3 loop is CASQGTGRGYTF. The DNA for the CDR3 is TGTGCCAGCCAGGGGACAGGGCGCGGCTACACCTTC.

This clonotype was recorded at least ten times. This rearrangement joins TRBV11-1 to TRBJ2-5; no clear D gene. V lost 5 bases, J lost 3 bases, and 13 bases lay in between. The germline CDR1 and CDR2 sequences are SGHAT and FQDESV (reference sequence). This CDR3 comprises 14 residues. CDR3: CASSVLGIEETQYF. DNA of the CDR3: TGTGCCAGCAGCGTGCTAGGTATTGAAGAGACCCAGTACTTC.

This clonotype was seen many times. This sequence joins TRBV10-3 and TRBJ2-3; the D gene is possibly TRBD1 (5 bases). V dropped 2 bases and J dropped 4 bases, with 19 bases sitting between them. CDR1 is ENHRY, CDR2 SYGVKD, per germline. There are 17 residues in the CDR3. Here the CDR3 DNA reads TGTGCCATCAGTGAGAGTCCCCTGGAAGGGGCACCAGATACGCAGTATTTT. Its translation is CAISESPLEGAPDTQYF.

This chain connects TRBV25-1 to TRBJ2-1; tentatively, D is TRBD2 (7 bases). Germline V gene lookup returns CDR1 MGHDK and CDR2 SYGVNS. This CDR3 is built from 15 residues. Trimming shortened V by 2 bases and J by 8 bases, and 16 bases separated the two germline ends. The CDR3: CASSEQWGGVDEQFF. In DNA, the CDR3 is TGTGCCAGCAGTGAACAGTGGGGGGGCGTCGATGAGCAGTTCTTC.